The entry below describes one TCR beta chain. Its antigen is unknown. This entry belongs to a study of tumor and adjacent non-tumor tissue in lung cancer. Regarding the study as a whole: Shorter survival was associated with higher TCR diversity in tumors.

The CDR3 has 13 residues. V shed 6 bases and J shed 3 bases, with 14 bases lying between them. Germline V gene data show CDR1 as DFQATT and CDR2 as SNEGSKA (reference sequence). This sample's RNA came from whole unsorted tissue. Distant lung tissue was collected more than 3 cm away from the tumor edge. Three rounds of nested PCR, following a modified ARM-PCR protocol, produced the TCRbeta library. TCRdb independently ran MiXCR on the multiplex PCR reads; one entry per CDR3 protein. The sample comprises approximately 44,000 distinct CDR3 sequences, roughly 60% of which are singletons, and roughly 44% rests with the top ten.

The chain is built from TRBV20-1 and TRBJ1-2; D uncertain. Sequencing input: distant non-tumor lung tissue. The origin of this receptor is a man aged 45 to 65 with non-small cell lung cancer. The CDR3 loop is CSAIRTSYYGYTF. CDR3 coding DNA: TGCAGTGCCATACGCACAAGCTACTATGGCTACACCTTC.